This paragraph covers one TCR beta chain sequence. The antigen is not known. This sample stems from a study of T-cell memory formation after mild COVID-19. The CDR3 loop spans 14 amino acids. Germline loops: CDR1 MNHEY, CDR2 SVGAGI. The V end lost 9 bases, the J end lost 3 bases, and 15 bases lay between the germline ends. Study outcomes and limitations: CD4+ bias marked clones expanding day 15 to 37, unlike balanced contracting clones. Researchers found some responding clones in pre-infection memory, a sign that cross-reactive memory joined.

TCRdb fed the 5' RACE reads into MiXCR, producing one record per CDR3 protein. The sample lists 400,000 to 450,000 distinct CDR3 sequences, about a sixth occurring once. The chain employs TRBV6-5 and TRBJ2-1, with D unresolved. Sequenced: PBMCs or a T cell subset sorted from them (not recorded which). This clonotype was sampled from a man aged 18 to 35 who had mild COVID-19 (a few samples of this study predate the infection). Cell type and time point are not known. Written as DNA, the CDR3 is TGTGCCAGTACCGATGACCCCCACTACAATGAGCAGTTCTTC. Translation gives CASTDDPHYNEQFF.